This TCR beta chain appears in the sequencing data of a study of cytomegalovirus exposure and HLA in healthy donors. General observations from the study: The productive fraction for most TCR beta V segments was about 87% or about 30% in an earlier analysis. After further analysis at a later stage, roughly 16,000 TCR beta sequences were associated with HLA alleles at 0.05 false discovery rate. Follow-up analysis seemed to connect common viral pathogens with several of the most significant clusters identified.

13 Jbeta primers and 60 Vbeta primers were used for the PCR. This table comes from immunoSEQ multiplex PCR, and its TCRdb copy is limited to in-frame clones, with some not included. This sample carries about 120,000 clones, roughly three fifths of them seen once, and the ten largest clones take over 8.5%. About this clone: Its antigen is undetermined.

The CDR3 length is 13 residues. CDR1 is SGHAT, CDR2 FQNNGV, per germline. V was trimmed by 1 base and J by 3 bases, leaving 6 bases between them. The sequence came from a woman between 35 and 50 years old in good health and CMV-seropositive. V gene TRBV11-2 combines with J gene TRBJ2-5; no clear D gene. The specimen sequenced was PBMCs. CDR3 sequence reads: CASSLGREETQYF. In DNA, the CDR3 is TGTGCCAGCAGCTTAGGTAGAGAAGAGACCCAGTACTTC. The variable domain in full, with the rest retrieved from reference TRBV11-2 and TRBJ2-5, is EAGVAQSPRYKIIEKRQSVAFWCNPISGHATLYWYQQILGQGPKLLIQFQNNGVVDDSQLPKDRFSAERLKGVDSTLKIQPAKLEDSAVYLCASSLGREETQYFGPGTRLLVL.